Given below is one T cell receptor beta chain in context. Its target is unknown. Axillary draining lymph nodes of breast cancer patients supplied the node samples. The germline V gene encodes CDR1 MDHEN and CDR2 SYDVKM. V dropped 6 bases and J dropped 4; count of bases not matched to a gene: 7. This CDR3 region has 16 residues. TCRdb reprocessed the multiplex PCR reads via MiXCR and lists one record per CDR3 protein. The table includes approximately 120,000 distinct CDR3 sequences, approximately 22% detected once. The sample belongs to a study of breast tumors, draining lymph nodes, adjacent tissues. Points from the study as a whole: Findings are consistent with lymph node origin and intratumoral expansion of most tumor T cells. Tumor TCR diversity was below lymph nodes but above nontumor tissue.

The sequenced sample was axillary lymph node tissue. This rearrangement joins TRBV28 to TRBJ1-3, with 12 bases matching TRBD1. The receptor comes from a female donor with breast cancer. Some clones in this sample may be carry-over from other donors' samples. The CDR3: CASSPGQGATGNTIYF. CDR3 in DNA: TGTGCCAGCAGCCCGGGACAGGGGGCTACAGGAAACACCATATATTTT.